Presented here are 26 T cell receptor beta chains from one specimen sequenced in a study of cytomegalovirus exposure and HLA in healthy donors. The study ran its PCR with 60 Vbeta and 13 Jbeta primers. The table came from immunoSEQ multiplex PCR; TCRdb's copy has only in-frame clones and leaves some out. The profile shows over 150,000 clones, around 75% of them singletons. Sequencing used PBMCs. The receptors come from a man aged 25-40 years in good health and CMV-seropositive.

This clone has only one observation. The genes are TRBV5-5 and TRBJ1-2; 9 bases agree with TRBD1. The CDR3 spans 15 residues. Germline lookup yields CDR1 SGHKS and CDR2 YYEKEE (reference sequence). Germline trimming cut 4 bases from V and 2 bases from J; bases unmatched to any gene: 6. This CDR3 is CASSIQQGANYGYTF. CDR3 nucleotide sequence: TGTGCCAGCAGCATTCAACAGGGGGCGAACTATGGCTACACCTTC.

The V gene is TRBV11-3, the J gene TRBJ2-1; 13 nucleotides match TRBD2. This CDR3 region has 16 residues. CDR1 is SGHNT, CDR2 YENEEA, per germline. The V gene end was trimmed by 4 bases and the J gene end by 5 bases; junction bases not matched to a gene: 5. The CDR3 nucleotides read TGTGCCAGCAGCTCTAGCGGGACTAGCGGGAACAATGAGCAGTTCTTC. It is translated as CASSSSGTSGNNEQFF. Drawing the rest from reference TRBV11-3 and TRBJ2-1, the complete variable domain is EAGVVQSPRYKIIEKKQPVAFWCNPISGHNTLYWYLQNLGQGPELLIRYENEEAVDDSQLPKDRFSAERLKGVDSTLKIQPAELGDSAVYLCASSSSGTSGNNEQFFGPGTRLTVL.

The CDR3 sequence: CASSLSEEGTFFGYTF. The CDR3 region has the DNA TGTGCCAGCAGCTTATCAGAGGAGGGGACTTTTTTTGGCTACACCTTC. The rearrangement joins TRBV7-9 to TRBJ1-2, with a possible D match to TRBD1 (5 bases). The V gene's germline CDR1 is SEHNR and CDR2 FQNEAQ (reference sequence). Between the trimmed V and J ends, which lost 2 bases and 7 bases, there was a span of 20 bases. This CDR3 region has 16 residues.

This clone showed up just a few times. The chain joins TRBV2 to TRBJ2-1; tentative D call: TRBD1 (6 bases). Germline V lookup: CDR1 SNHLY, CDR2 FYNNEI. V lost 9 bases and J 3 bases, leaving 24 bases between the germline ends. The CDR3 runs 17 residues. Here the CDR3 reads CASLRLQQGTGYNEQFF. As DNA, the CDR3 is TGTGCCAGTCTTCGACTTCAACAGGGAACCGGCTACAATGAGCAGTTCTTC.

The gene calls are TRBV4-2 and TRBJ2-5; 10 bases fit TRBD2. CDR1 is LGHNA and CDR2 is YNFKEQ in the germline V gene. V shed 4 bases, J shed 5 bases, and the junction held 10 bases outside the gene matches. The CDR3 has 16 amino acids. CDR3 protein: CASSPQSGGAGETQYF. CDR3 nucleotide sequence: TGTGCCAGCAGCCCCCAGAGCGGGGGGGCGGGGGAGACCCAGTACTTC.

This rearrangement joins TRBV5-4 to TRBJ2-5; D unclear. Germline values: CDR1 SGHNT, CDR2 YYREEE (reference sequence). V was trimmed by 1 base and J by 2 bases, leaving 12 bases between them. This CDR3 contains 15 residues. CDR3 DNA: TGTGCCAGCAGCTTGACGAGCGACTCACAAGAGACCCAGTACTTC. Protein sequence: CASSLTSDSQETQYF.

This clone was observed a single time. The V call is TRBV28, the J call TRBJ2-1; TRBD2 agrees at 13 bases. After removal of 5 bases from V and 5 bases from J, the junction contained 6 bases not matched to a gene. The germline CDR1 and CDR2 sequences are MDHEN and SYDVKM. This CDR3 region has 16 residues. CDR3 amino acids: CASSTRLAGGDNEQFF. The CDR3 coding sequence is TGTGCCAGCAGTACCAGACTAGCGGGAGGAGACAATGAGCAGTTCTTC.

This chain uses TRBV7-6 with TRBJ2-5, with 7 bases matching TRBD1. V lost 5 bases, J lost 7 bases, and 7 bases stayed unmatched. The CDR3 spans 13 residues. Germline V gene lookup returns CDR1 SGHVS and CDR2 FNYEAQ. The DNA of the CDR3 is TGTGCCAGCAGCCCACAGGGGAAAGGGACCCAGTACTTC. Translation gives CASSPQGKGTQYF.

As concerns this clone: At one end the junction does not follow the germline gene, possibly because of a read error. J is TRBJ2-7 and V is TRBV7-9, with 7 bases lining up with TRBD1. Germline V gene data show CDR1 as SEHNR and CDR2 as FQNEAQ (reference sequence). The CDR3 length is 16 residues. The CDR3 here is CSSEGAPTRSSYEQYF. CDR3 DNA sequence: TGTTCCAGCGAGGGGGCGCCCACAAGGAGCTCCTACGAGCAGTACTTC.

This rearrangement joins TRBV2 to TRBJ1-1; 12 positions agree with TRBD1. The CDR3 is 16 residues long. The V gene's germline CDR1 is SNHLY and CDR2 FYNNEI. After removal of 7 bases from V and 6 bases from J, the junction contained 12 bases not matched to a gene. The CDR3 loop is CASKLLVGTGGSEAFF. CDR3 DNA: TGTGCCAGCAAGCTCCTAGTCGGGACAGGGGGCTCTGAAGCTTTCTTT.

The chain is built from TRBV18 and TRBJ2-7; 9 nucleotides match TRBD1. Trimming removed 3 bases from V and 3 bases from J; junction bases left unmatched: 6. Germline V CDR1 and CDR2: KGHSH, LQKENI. The length of the CDR3 is 15 residues. The CDR3: CASSPPLTGGYEQYF. The CDR3 coding sequence is TGTGCCAGCTCACCGCCATTGACAGGGGGCTACGAGCAGTACTTC.

This chain connects TRBV2 to TRBJ2-5, with D possibly TRBD2 on 6 matching bases. With the DNA end fitting TRBJ2-7 better, the J assignment may be wrong. CDR3 length equals 15 residues. Per germline, CDR1 SNHLY and CDR2 FYNNEI. CDR3 bases: TGTGCCAGCAGTGAAGGTGGCGGGGCAACCTACGAGCAGTACTTC. Protein: CASSEGGGATYEQYF.

The J gene is TRBJ2-7, the V gene TRBV9, with 9 bases identical to TRBD2. CDR1 and CDR2 from the germline V gene are SGDLS and YYNGEE. The V segment lost 0 bases and the J segment 3 bases; nucleotides outside the gene matches: 7. The CDR3 is 16 amino acids. The CDR3 loop reads CASSVGGGRALYEQYF. The DNA for the CDR3 is TGTGCCAGCAGCGTAGGCGGCGGGAGGGCACTCTACGAGCAGTACTTC.

V usage is TRBV11-2 and J usage is TRBJ2-1; 10 nucleotides match TRBD1. The junction had 4 bases not matched to a gene; V was cut back by 0 bases and J by 2 bases. CDR3 length: 17 residues. CDR1 is SGHAT and CDR2 is FQNNGV in the germline V gene. Written as DNA, the CDR3 is TGTGCCAGCAGCTTAGATCTGGGACAGGGGACCTACAATGAGCAGTTCTTC. It yields the protein CASSLDLGQGTYNEQFF.

The V and J genes are TRBV7-6 and TRBJ2-1, with D maybe TRBD1 (6 bases). This CDR3 is 16 amino acids long. V lost 1 base to trimming and J lost 7 bases, with 17 bases between them. Germline assignment: CDR1 SGHVS and CDR2 FNYEAQ. In DNA form, the CDR3 reads TGTGCCAGCAGCTTAGTCGTCTCAGGGGTAGGGAATGAGCAGTTCTTC. Protein sequence: CASSLVVSGVGNEQFF.

The chain recombines TRBV5-1 with TRBJ1-1, with no clear D. Between the trimmed V and J ends, which lost 0 bases and 3 bases, there was a span of 6 bases. Per the germline V gene, CDR1 is SGHRS and CDR2 is YFSETQ. The CDR3 totals 13 residues. CDR3 protein: CASSLVRDTEAFF. CDR3 in DNA: TGCGCCAGCAGCTTGGTACGGGACACTGAAGCTTTCTTT.

V gene TRBV19 combines with J gene TRBJ2-2, with D perhaps matching TRBD2 (6 bases). Trimming took off 5 bases at V and 6 bases at J, with 13 bases between the two ends. Germline CDR1 reads LNHDA; CDR2 reads SQIVND (reference sequence). The CDR3 contains 14 residues. The CDR3 nucleotides are TGTGCCAGTAGTTTAACGGGAGCCCCCGGGGAGCTGTTTTTT. Translated, it gives CASSLTGAPGELFF.

This clone appeared a few times. The rearrangement links TRBV5-1 to TRBJ2-2; 9 nucleotides agree with TRBD2. Trimming took 7 bases from V and 3 from J; bases not matched to a gene: 10. The length of the CDR3 is 16 residues. Germline V CDR1 and CDR2: SGHRS, YFSETQ. CDR3 region: CASHVLASGDTGELFF. The CDR3 DNA reads as TGCGCCAGCCACGTTCTGGCTAGCGGGGACACCGGGGAGCTGTTTTTT.

The chain couples TRBV2 to TRBJ2-3; TRBD2 matches 10 bases. Germline CDR1 SNHLY, CDR2 FYNNEI. J gave up 5 bases and V 2 bases, and 1 base lay outside the gene matches. The CDR3 extends over 14 amino acids. CDR3 loop: CASSEPSGRDTQYF. The CDR3 DNA follows: TGTGCCAGCAGTGAACCTAGCGGGAGAGATACGCAGTATTTT. Full variable domain (outside the CDR3, taken from reference TRBV2 and TRBJ2-3): EPEVTQTPSHQVTQMGQEVILRCVPISNHLYFYWYRQILGQKVEFLVSFYNNEISEKSEIFDDQFSVERPDGSNFTLKIRSTKLEDSAMYFCASSEPSGRDTQYFGPGTRLTVL.

The rearrangement uses TRBV7-3 and TRBJ2-1; 8 bases match TRBD1. CDR3 size: 15 residues. Per germline, CDR1 SGHTA and CDR2 FQGTGA. Trimming cost V 5 bases and J 7 bases; bases outside gene matches: 10. The CDR3 DNA is TGTGCCAGCAGCCCGGGGCAGGGGGCATGGAATGAGCAGTTCTTC. This sequence encodes CASSPGQGAWNEQFF.

This chain uses TRBV2 with TRBJ1-2; 10 positions match TRBD1. V was pared by 4 bases and J by 2 bases, with 4 bases of the junction left unmatched. The CDR3 runs 15 residues. Germline assignment: CDR1 SNHLY and CDR2 FYNNEI. Here the CDR3 reads CASSARTGGNYGYTF. The DNA of the CDR3 is TGTGCCAGCAGTGCCCGGACAGGGGGAAACTATGGCTACACCTTC.

This chain connects TRBV5-1 to TRBJ2-2, with D possibly matching TRBD2 (5 bases). Germline CDR1 reads SGHRS; CDR2 reads YFSETQ. The CDR3 length is 15 residues. Trimming left V 2 bases short and J 2 bases short, with 10 bases between. The CDR3 here is CASSLAGINTGELFF. The CDR3 DNA sequence: TGCGCCAGCAGCTTAGCCGGGATCAACACCGGGGAGCTGTTTTTT.

The gene calls are TRBV18 and TRBJ1-3; D is ambiguous. The V gene lost 0 bases and the J gene lost 5 bases, with 14 bases spanning the gap. This CDR3 spans 16 amino acids. Germline CDR1 reads KGHSH; CDR2 reads LQKENI. The CDR3 region is CASSPPAGGWRNTIYF. Here the CDR3 DNA reads TGTGCCAGCTCACCACCGGCCGGAGGGTGGAGAAACACCATATATTTT.

The V call is TRBV7-9, the J call TRBJ1-1; TRBD1 matches at 7 bases. Germline lookup yields CDR1 SEHNR and CDR2 FQNEAQ (reference sequence). CDR3 length equals 16 residues. Unmatched junction bases numbered 21, after V lost 9 bases and J lost 8 bases. The CDR3 loop is CASGDPFVGQLTEAFF. The CDR3 DNA sequence: TGTGCCAGTGGGGACCCCTTTGTGGGACAGCTGACGGAAGCTTTCTTT.

This clone was counted only a few times. This chain links TRBV29-1 with TRBJ1-2, with TRBD1 identical over 10 bases. V shed 3 bases and J 8 bases; nucleotides not matched to a gene: 15. This CDR3 has 16 amino acids. Germline V gives CDR1 SQVTM, CDR2 ANQGSEA. DNA for the CDR3: TGCAGCGTTGAGAGCTTACCGGGACAGGGGATATTGGGCTACACCTTC. Protein sequence: CSVESLPGQGILGYTF.

This chain links TRBV5-1 with TRBJ2-5; TRBD1 might be the D (6 bases). The CDR3 totals 14 residues. Germline V CDR1 and CDR2: SGHRS, YFSETQ. Deletions cut 3 bases from V and 5 bases from J, with 14 bases between. This chain's CDR3 is CASSSMGAGETQYF. DNA of the CDR3: TGCGCCAGCAGCTCGATGGGGGCAGGGGAGACCCAGTACTTC.